Sequencing of this TCR beta chain was carried out in a study of STAT3 mutations in large granular lymphocyte leukemia (dated by TCRdb to the late 2010s). Background on the whole study: Roughly half of the T-LGLL patients who were sequenced longitudinally carried canonical activating STAT3 mutations. A couple of patients with natural killer LGL leukemia were also sequenced longitudinally as controls within the study. Serial deep sequencing of TCRbeta CDR3 and STAT3 was performed in patients with T-cell large granular lymphocyte leukemia to reconstruct clonal hierarchy and dynamics. For each patient, sequencing was performed at an average of about 4.3 time points, with a range of 2 to 8 samplings. More than half of T-LGLL patients received one or more immunosuppressive therapy regimens, with hematologic response in about 36% of those treated. From an initial cohort of roughly 220 LGL patients, about 19 representative T-LGLL cases were picked for longitudinal TCRbeta and STAT3 sequencing.

TCRbeta libraries were sequenced on an Illumina MiSeq, averaging roughly 41,000 productive templates per sample. Multiplex PCR amplification was used to generate TCRbeta CDR3 libraries with the immunoSEQ assay. On the authors' methods: Repertoire diversity was computed as previously defined, with values near 0 indicating extremely monoclonal samples. Held by TCRdb, this immuneACCESS table contains in-frame sequences only and omits some clones. Under half of the omission traces to an unresolved V gene where checked; the cause of the rest is unknown. That table furnishes V, J and clone size, whereas the DNA furnished D and trimming. The sample includes some 2,400 clones, with 50% to 60% observed a single time. 70% to 90% of the sample is taken by the ten largest. Overall results and qualifications from the work: Several patients had a dominant TCR clone burden greater than the STAT3 mutant burden, which suggests that the STAT3 mutation arose secondarily within a clone that had already expanded. Because no samples were available when a clone first appeared, clonal expansion was inferred from samplings taken at other points. All T-LGLL patients had at least one immunodominant TCRbeta clonotype, and roughly half had multiple immunodominant subclonotypes. Variable intervals between samplings and differing treatment regimens complicated linking therapy response to changes in TCR clonal burden. In about 30% of the 18 patients, TCR clonotype switching occurred after therapy, and every newly emerging clone was STAT3 wild type. Because codominant clonotypes persisted in some patients, a small but highly pathogenic clone may have been missed.

Comments on this clone: Its cognate antigen has yet to be identified. No base qualities exist here, and no much larger clone lies one base off it.

The CDR3 runs 15 residues from the cysteine to the phenylalanine. This entry keeps only the CDR3 DNA: 45 bases, framed from base 1. Via the germline V gene, CDR1 is SQVTM and CDR2 ANQGSEA. Germline trimming: 6 bases from V, 7 bases from J; junction bases outside gene matches: 14. The same DNA, extracted from blood mononuclear cells, served for both TCR sequencing and STAT3 sequencing. The specimen sequenced was peripheral blood mononuclear cells. The receptor was derived from a man aged 55 to 70 with T-cell large granular lymphocyte leukemia. Some clones in this sample may be carry-over from other donors' samples. The age is the age at diagnosis. This receptor chain uses TRBV29-1 and TRBJ2-7; 11 junctional bases match TRBD1. The bases read TGCAGCGTAGCGGGGCGTGGGACAGGGGGAGGTGAGCAGTACTTC. This gives the protein CSVAGRGTGGGEQYF.